This T cell receptor (beta chain) came from a study of T cells expressing NK-cell markers. Germline CDR1 reads SNHLY; CDR2 reads FYNNEI. This CDR3 region has 15 residues. TCRdb processed the 5' RACE reads again and assigns one entry to each CDR3 protein, with no DNA. The ten most abundant clones cover around 5% of a sample with about 380,000 distinct CDR3 sequences. The TCR sequence derives from a man aged 18-75 years in good health. V is TRBV2 and J is TRBJ2-7; TCRdb's assignment of TRBD1 cannot be checked, as there is no DNA. Sequencing was done on a sample of blood T cells: a sorted CD56 or NKG2C T cell subset, CD4+ or CD8+ T cells, or bulk PBMC T cells (not recorded which). CDR3 region: CASSEEGGGAYEQYF.